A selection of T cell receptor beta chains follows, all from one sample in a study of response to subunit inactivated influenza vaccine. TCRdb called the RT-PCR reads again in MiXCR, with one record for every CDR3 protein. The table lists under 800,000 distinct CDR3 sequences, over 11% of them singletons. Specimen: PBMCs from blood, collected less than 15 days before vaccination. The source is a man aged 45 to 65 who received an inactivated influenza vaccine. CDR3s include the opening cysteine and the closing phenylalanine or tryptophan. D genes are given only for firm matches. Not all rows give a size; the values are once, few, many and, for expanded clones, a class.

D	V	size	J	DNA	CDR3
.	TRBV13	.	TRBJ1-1	TGTGCCAGCAGCCCCCGCCACACTGAAGCTTTCTTT	CASSPRHTEAFF
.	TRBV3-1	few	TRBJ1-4	TGTGCCAGCAGCCAAGCCGCAACTAATGAAAAACTGTTTTTT	CASSQAATNEKLFF
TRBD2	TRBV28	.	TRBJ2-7	TGTGCCAGCAGTTGGACTAGCGGGAGTTGGGAGCAGTACTTC	CASSWTSGSWEQYF
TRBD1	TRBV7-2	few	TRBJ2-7	TGTGCCAGCAGCTTGACCGGGGACAGGGGGACGGACGAGCAGTACTTC	CASSLTGDRGTDEQYF
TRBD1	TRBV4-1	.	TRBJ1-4	TGCGCCAGCAGCAAAAGAACAGGGGTGACTAATGAAAAACTGTTTTTT	CASSKRTGVTNEKLFF
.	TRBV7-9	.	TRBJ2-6	TGTGCCAGCAGCATCCCCCTTGGGCTGTCTGGGGCCAACGTCCTGACTTTC	CASSIPLGLSGANVLTF
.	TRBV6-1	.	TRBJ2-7	TGTGCCAGCAGCAGGGGGGGAGTTCCCTCCTACGAGCAGTACTTC	CASSRGGVPSYEQYF
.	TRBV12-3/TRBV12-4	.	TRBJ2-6	TGTGCCAGCAGACGAGGCGGCCGCACTGGGGCCAACGTCCTGACTTTC	CASRRGGRTGANVLTF
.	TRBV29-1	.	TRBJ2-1	TGCAGCGCCCTGGGAGGGGGGAACAATGAGCAGTTCTTC	CSALGGGNNEQFF
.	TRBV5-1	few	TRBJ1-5	TGCGCCAGCAGCTTGACGGGGGGAAACAGTCAGCCCCAGCATTTT	CASSLTGGNSQPQHF
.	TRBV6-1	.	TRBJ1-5	TGTGCCAGCACCCCACGCGAGGGGCAGCCCCAGCATTTT	CASTPREGQPQHF
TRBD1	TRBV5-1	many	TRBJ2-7	TGCGCCAGCAGCCCCGGGACAGGGGCCTACGAGCAGTACTTC	CASSPGTGAYEQYF
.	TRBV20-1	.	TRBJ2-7	TGCAGTGCTAGAGATGCGGCTAGAAGTAGGCACGAGCAGTACTTC	CSARDAARSRHEQYF
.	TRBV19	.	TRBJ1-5	TGTGCCAGTAGTATGATGGGGGGCTGGCAGCCCCAGCATTTT	CASSMMGGWQPQHF
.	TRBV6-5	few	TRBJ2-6	TGTGCCAGCAGTTACGAAAGGGGCTCTGGGGCCAACGTCCTGACTTTC	CASSYERGSGANVLTF